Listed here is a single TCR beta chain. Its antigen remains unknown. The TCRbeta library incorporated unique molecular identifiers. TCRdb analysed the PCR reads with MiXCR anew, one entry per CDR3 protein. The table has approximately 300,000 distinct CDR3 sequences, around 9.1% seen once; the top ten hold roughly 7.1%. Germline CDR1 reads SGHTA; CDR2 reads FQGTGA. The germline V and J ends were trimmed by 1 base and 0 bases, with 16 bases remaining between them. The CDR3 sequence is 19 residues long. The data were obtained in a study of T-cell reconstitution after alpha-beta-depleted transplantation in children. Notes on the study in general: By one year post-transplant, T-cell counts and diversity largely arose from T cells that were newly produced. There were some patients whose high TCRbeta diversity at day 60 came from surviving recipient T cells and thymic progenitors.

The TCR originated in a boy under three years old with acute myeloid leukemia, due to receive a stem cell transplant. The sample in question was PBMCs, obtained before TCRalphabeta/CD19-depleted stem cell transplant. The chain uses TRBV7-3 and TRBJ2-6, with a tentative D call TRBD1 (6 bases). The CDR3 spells CASSLNSHTRGSGANVLTF. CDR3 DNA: TGTGCCAGCAGCTTAAATTCCCACACCAGGGGCTCTGGGGCCAACGTCCTGACTTTC.